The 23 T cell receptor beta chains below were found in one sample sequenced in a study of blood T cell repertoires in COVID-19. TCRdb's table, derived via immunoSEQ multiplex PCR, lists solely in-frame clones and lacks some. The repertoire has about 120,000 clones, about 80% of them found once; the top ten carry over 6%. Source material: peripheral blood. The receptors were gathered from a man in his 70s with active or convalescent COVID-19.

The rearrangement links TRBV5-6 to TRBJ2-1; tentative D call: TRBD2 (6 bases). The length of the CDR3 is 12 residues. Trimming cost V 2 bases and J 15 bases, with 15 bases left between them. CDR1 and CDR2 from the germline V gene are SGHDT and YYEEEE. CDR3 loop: CASSLGEAGLFF. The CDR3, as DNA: TGTGCCAGCAGCTTAGGGGAGGCGGGGTTGTTCTTC. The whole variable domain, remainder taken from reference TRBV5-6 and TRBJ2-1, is DAGVTQSPTHLIKTRGQQVTLRCSPKSGHDTVSWYQQALGQGPQFIFQYYEEEERQRGNFPDRFSGHQFPNYSSELNVNALLLGDSALYLCASSLGEAGLFFGPGTRLTVL.

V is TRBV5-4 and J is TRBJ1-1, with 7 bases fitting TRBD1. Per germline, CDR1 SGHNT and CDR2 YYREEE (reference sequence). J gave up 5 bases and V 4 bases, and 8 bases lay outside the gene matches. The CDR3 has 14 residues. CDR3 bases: TGTGCCAGCAGCGCGACAGGGACTGGGACTGAAGCTTTCTTT. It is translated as CASSATGTGTEAFF.

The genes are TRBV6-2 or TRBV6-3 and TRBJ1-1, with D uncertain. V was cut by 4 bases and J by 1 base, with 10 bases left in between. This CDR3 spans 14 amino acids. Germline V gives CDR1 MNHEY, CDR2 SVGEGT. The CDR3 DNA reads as TGTGCCAGCAGTTTCTCGAGTGAGAACACTGAAGCTTTCTTT. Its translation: CASSFSSENTEAFF.

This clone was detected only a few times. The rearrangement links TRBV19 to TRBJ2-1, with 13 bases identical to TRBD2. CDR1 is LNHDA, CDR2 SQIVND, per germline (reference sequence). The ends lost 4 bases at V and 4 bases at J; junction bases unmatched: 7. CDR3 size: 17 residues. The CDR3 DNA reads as TGTGCCAGTAGTAAAGGACTAGCGGGAGATTATTACAATGAGCAGTTCTTC. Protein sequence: CASSKGLAGDYYNEQFF.

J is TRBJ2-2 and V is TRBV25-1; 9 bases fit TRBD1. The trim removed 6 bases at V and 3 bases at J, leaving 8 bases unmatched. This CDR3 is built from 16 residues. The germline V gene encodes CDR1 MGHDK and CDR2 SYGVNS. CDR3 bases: TGTGCCAGCAGGCGGACGGGACAGGGTTACACCGGGGAGCTGTTTTTT. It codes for CASRRTGQGYTGELFF.

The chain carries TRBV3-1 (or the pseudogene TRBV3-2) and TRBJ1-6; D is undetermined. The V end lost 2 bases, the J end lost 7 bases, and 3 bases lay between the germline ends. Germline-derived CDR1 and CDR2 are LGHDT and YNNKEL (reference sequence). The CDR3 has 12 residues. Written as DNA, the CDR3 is TGTGCCAGCAGCCAAACAAATTCACCCCTCCACTTT. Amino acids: CASSQTNSPLHF.

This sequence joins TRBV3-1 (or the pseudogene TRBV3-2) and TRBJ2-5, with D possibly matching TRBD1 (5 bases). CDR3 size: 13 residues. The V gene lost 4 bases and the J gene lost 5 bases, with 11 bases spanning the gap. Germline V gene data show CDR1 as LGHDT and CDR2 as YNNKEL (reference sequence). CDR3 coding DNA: TGTGCCAGCAGCCGGACACGTCTGGAGACCCAGTACTTC. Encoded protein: CASSRTRLETQYF.

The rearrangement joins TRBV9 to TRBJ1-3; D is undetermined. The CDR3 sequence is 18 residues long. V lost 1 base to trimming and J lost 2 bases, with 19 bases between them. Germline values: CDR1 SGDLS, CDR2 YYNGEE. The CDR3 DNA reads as TGTGCCAGCAGCGTAAACTATCGGGGATCTGCACCTGGAAACACCATATATTTT. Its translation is CASSVNYRGSAPGNTIYF.

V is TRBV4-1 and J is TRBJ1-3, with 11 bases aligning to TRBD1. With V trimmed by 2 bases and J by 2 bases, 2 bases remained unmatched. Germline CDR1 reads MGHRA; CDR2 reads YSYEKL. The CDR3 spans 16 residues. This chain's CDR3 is CASSQRDRGTGNTIYF. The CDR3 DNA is TGCGCCAGCAGCCAACGGGACAGGGGGACTGGAAACACCATATATTTT.

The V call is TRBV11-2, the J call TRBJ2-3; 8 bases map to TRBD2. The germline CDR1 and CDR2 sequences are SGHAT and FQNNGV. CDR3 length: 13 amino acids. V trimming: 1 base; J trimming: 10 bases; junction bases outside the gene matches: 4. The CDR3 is CASSLAQAGAQYF. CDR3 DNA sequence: TGTGCCAGCAGCTTAGCCCAAGCGGGGGCGCAGTATTTT.

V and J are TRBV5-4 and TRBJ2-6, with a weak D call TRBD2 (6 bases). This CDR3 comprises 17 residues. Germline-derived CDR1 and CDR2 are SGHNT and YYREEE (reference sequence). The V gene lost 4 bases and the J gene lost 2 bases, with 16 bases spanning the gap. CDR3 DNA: TGTGCCAGCAGCGACCCCCGGGGAGGAGCTGGGGCCAACGTCCTGACTTTC. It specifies CASSDPRGGAGANVLTF. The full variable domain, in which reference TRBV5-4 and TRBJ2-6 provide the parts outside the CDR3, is ETGVTQSPTHLIKTRGQQVTLRCSSQSGHNTVSWYQQALGQGPQFIFQYYREEENGRGNFPPRFSGLQFPNYSSELNVNALELDDSALYLCASSDPRGGAGANVLTFGAGSRLTVL.

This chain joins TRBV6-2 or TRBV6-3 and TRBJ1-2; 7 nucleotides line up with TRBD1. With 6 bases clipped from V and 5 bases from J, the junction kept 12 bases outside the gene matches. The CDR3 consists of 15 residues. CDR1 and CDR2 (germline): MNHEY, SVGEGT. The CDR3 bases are TGTGCCAGCAGCGTTTTGGACAGGCGACTTTATGGCTACACCTTC. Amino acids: CASSVLDRRLYGYTF.

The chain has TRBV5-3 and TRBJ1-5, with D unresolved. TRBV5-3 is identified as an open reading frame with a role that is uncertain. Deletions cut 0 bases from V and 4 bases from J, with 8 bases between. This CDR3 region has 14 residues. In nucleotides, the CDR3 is TGTGCCAGAAGCTTGGGGGCATCAAATCAGCCCCAGCATTTT. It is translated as CARSLGASNQPQHF.

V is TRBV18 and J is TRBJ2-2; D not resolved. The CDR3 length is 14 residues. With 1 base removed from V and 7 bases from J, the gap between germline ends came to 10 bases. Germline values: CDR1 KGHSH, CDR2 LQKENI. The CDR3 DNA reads TGTGCCAGCTCACCACTACGGTCTAGCGGGGAGCTGTTTTTT. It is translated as CASSPLRSSGELFF.

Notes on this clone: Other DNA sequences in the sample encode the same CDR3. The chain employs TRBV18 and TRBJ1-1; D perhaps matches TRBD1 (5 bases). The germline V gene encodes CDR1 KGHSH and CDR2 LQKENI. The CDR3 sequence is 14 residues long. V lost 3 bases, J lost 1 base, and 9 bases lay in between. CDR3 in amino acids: CASSPQGENTEAFF. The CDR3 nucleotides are TGTGCCAGCTCACCTCAGGGTGAGAACACTGAAGCTTTCTTT.

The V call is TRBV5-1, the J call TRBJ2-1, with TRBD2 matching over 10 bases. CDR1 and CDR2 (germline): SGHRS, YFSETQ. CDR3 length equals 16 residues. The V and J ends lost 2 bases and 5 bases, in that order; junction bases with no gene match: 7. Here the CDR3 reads CASSFTTSGANNEQFF. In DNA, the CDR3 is TGCGCCAGCAGCTTTACTACTAGCGGGGCCAACAATGAGCAGTTCTTC.

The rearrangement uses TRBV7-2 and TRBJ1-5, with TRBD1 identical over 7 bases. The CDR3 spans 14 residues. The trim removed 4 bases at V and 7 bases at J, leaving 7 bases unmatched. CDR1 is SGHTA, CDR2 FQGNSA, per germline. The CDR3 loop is CASSSRQGNQPQHF. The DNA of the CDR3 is TGTGCCAGCAGCTCAAGACAGGGTAACCAGCCCCAGCATTTT.

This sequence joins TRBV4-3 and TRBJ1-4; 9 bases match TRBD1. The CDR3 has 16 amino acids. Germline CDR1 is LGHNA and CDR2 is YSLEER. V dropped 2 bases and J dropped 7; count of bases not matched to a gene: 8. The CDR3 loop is CASSQNLQGAGEKLFF. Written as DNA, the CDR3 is TGCGCCAGCAGCCAAAATCTACAGGGGGCAGGTGAAAAACTGTTTTTT.

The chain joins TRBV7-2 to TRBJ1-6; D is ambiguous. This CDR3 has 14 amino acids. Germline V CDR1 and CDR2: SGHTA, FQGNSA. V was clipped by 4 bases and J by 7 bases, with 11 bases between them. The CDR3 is CASSYEGINSPLHF. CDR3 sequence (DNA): TGTGCCAGCAGCTATGAGGGTATCAATTCACCCCTCCACTTT.

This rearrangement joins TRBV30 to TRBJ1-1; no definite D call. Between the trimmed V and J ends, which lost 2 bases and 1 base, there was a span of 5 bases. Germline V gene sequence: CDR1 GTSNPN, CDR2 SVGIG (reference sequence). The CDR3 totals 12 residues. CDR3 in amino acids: CAWSPQNTEAFF. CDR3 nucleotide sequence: TGTGCCTGGAGTCCCCAGAACACTGAAGCTTTCTTT.

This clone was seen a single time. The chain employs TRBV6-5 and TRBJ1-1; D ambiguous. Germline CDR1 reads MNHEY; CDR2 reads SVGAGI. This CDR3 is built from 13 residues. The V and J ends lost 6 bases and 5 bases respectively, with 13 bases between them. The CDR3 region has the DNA TGTGCCAGCAGCCGCCTAGTGGATACTGAAGCTTTCTTT. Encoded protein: CASSRLVDTEAFF.

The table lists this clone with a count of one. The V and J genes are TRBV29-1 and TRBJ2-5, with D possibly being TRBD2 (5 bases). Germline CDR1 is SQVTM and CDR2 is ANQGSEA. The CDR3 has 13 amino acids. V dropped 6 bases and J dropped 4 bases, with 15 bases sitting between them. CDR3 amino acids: CSVADSPGETQYF. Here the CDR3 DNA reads TGCAGCGTCGCGGACTCCCCGGGAGAGACCCAGTACTTC.

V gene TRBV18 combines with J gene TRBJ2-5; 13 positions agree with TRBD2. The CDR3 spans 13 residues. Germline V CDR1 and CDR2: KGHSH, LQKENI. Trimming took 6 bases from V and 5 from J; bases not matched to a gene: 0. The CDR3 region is CASSGLAGETQYF. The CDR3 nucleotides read TGTGCCAGCTCGGGACTAGCGGGGGAGACCCAGTACTTC.